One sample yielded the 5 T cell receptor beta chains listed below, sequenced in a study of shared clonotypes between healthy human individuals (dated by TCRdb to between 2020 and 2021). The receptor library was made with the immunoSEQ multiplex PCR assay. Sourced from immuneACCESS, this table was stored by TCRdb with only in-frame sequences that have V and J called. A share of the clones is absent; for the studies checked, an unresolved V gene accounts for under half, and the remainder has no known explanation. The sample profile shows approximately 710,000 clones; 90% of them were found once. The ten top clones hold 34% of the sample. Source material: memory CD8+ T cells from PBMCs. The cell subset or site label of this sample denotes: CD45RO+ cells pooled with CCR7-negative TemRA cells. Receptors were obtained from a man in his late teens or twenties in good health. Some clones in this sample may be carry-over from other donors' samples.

For the CDR3, the DNA is TGTGCCAGCAGCTTAGAAGCGGGAGGGCCCCAGAGAGATACGCAGTATTTT. Its protein product is CASSLEAGGPQRDTQYF. The chain couples TRBV7-6 to TRBJ2-3, with 10 bases that match TRBD2. This CDR3 contains 17 residues. Losses at the gene ends were 1 base for V and 5 bases for J; bases not matched to a gene: 9. Looked up from germline, CDR1 is SGHVS and CDR2 is FNYEAQ.

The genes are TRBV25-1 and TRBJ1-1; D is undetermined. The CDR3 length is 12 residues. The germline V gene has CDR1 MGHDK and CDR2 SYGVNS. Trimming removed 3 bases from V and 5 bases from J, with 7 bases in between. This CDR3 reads CASSDSLTEAFF. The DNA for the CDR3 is TGTGCCAGCAGTGACTCTCTGACTGAAGCTTTCTTT.

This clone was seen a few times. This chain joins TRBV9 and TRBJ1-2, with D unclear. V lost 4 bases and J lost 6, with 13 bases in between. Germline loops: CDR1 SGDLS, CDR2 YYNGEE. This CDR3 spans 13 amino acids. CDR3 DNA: TGTGCCAGCAGCCCCGGGTTGGAGGATGGCTACACCTTC. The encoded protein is CASSPGLEDGYTF.

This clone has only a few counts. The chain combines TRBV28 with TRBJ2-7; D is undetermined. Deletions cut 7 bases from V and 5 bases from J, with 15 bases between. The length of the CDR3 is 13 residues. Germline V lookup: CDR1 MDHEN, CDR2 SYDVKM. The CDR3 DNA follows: TGTGCCAGCACACCCCCTGGGGTAAACGAGCAGTACTTC. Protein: CASTPPGVNEQYF.

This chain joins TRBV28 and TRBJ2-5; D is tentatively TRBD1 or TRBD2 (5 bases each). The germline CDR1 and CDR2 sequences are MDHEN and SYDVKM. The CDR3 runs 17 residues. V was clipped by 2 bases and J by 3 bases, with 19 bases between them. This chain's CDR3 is CASSLVSGTMIKETQYF. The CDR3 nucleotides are TGTGCCAGCAGTTTAGTCTCTGGGACCATGATTAAAGAGACCCAGTACTTC.